The 21 T cell receptor beta chains reported below all come from one sample, sequenced in a study of post-analysis software for immune sequencing data. Broader study findings: About five TRBV segments, including TRBV5-6, TRBV5-1 and TRBV20-1, were more frequent in patients than controls.

The TCR beta cDNA libraries carried unique molecular identifiers. TCRdb reprocessed the PCR reads via MiXCR and lists one record per CDR3 protein. The sample holds around 440,000 distinct CDR3 sequences, 45% seen once. No antigens are known for them. The specimen sequenced was blood. These TCRs come from a girl between 10 and 17 years old with multiple sclerosis.

The rearrangement joins TRBV4-1 to TRBJ2-6, with D possibly matching TRBD1 (5 bases). The CDR3 has 18 amino acids. V was trimmed by 4 bases and J by 0 bases, leaving 16 bases between them. The germline V gene has CDR1 MGHRA and CDR2 YSYEKL. The CDR3 spells CASSPSTATTSGANVLTF. The CDR3 DNA is TGCGCCAGCAGCCCTTCGACAGCTACGACCTCTGGGGCCAACGTCCTGACTTTC.

This clonotype was seen a handful of times. The J gene is TRBJ2-7, the V gene TRBV12-3 or TRBV12-4, with a tentative D call TRBD2 (6 bases). The CDR3 has 14 residues. V was cut by 4 bases and J by 0 bases, with 10 bases left in between. This CDR3 reads CASSYGGNSYEQYF. CDR3 DNA sequence: TGTGCCAGCAGTTATGGGGGGAACTCCTACGAGCAGTACTTC.

The chain links TRBV14 to TRBJ2-4; TRBD2 is a possible D gene (5 bases). The J call may not be correct, given that the DNA end is closer to TRBJ2-7. The CDR3 has 13 residues. CDR1 SGHDN and CDR2 FVKESK come from the germline V gene. The CDR3 DNA reads as TGTGCCAGCAGCCAGTTTCGGGGATACGAGCAGTACTTC. Encoded protein: CASSQFRGYEQYF.

This clonotype was seen at least ten times. This rearrangement joins TRBV4-3 to TRBJ2-1, with 7 positions matching TRBD2. There are 16 residues in the CDR3. Germline assignment: CDR1 LGHNA and CDR2 YSLEER. V was pared by 4 bases and J by 4 bases, with 10 bases of the junction left unmatched. The CDR3 here is CASSPGRGRDYNEQFF. CDR3 in DNA: TGCGCCAGCAGCCCTGGTCGTGGGAGGGATTACAATGAGCAGTTCTTC.

The gene calls are TRBV5-6 and TRBJ2-4, with 7 bases lining up with TRBD2. The last part of the DNA fits TRBJ2-7 better; the J call may be wrong. CDR1 is SGHDT and CDR2 is YYEEEE in the germline V gene. This CDR3 has 14 amino acids. The CDR3 DNA reads as TGTGCCAGCACCTGGGGGTCGGGGGGTTACGAGCAGTACTTC. This sequence encodes CASTWGSGGYEQYF.

This clonotype was counted ten times or more. This chain links TRBV7-2 with TRBJ2-1, with 9 bases that match TRBD2. V was clipped by 4 bases and J by 4 bases; unmatched bases: 5. The germline V gene encodes CDR1 SGHTA and CDR2 FQGNSA. The CDR3 extends over 15 amino acids. The CDR3 DNA reads as TGTGCCAGCAGCTCAACTAGCGGGCAGTACAATGAGCAGTTCTTC. Translating gives CASSSTSGQYNEQFF.

This clonotype was recorded once. The J gene is TRBJ1-5, the V gene TRBV7-3; a possible D gene is TRBD1 (6 bases). Trimming pared 2 bases from V and 2 bases from J, leaving 28 bases between. Germline V lookup: CDR1 SGHTA, CDR2 FQGTGA. There are 21 residues in the CDR3. CDR3 residues: CASSLLTIRDKRFGRNQPQHF. Written as DNA, the CDR3 is TGTGCCAGCAGCTTACTCACTATACGGGACAAACGCTTCGGGCGCAATCAGCCCCAGCATTTT.

The V and J genes are TRBV15 and TRBJ1-5; D is undetermined. The CDR3 is 15 amino acids. Germline V CDR1 and CDR2: LNHNV, YYDKDF (reference sequence). Trimming removed 2 bases at V and 4 bases at J, with 12 bases between. In nucleotides, the CDR3 is TGTGCCACCAGCAGAAATCGGGGATTTAATCAGCCCCAGCATTTT. Residues: CATSRNRGFNQPQHF.

This chain connects TRBV10-3 to TRBJ2-5, with TRBD2 matching 15 bases. CDR3 length: 18 amino acids. The germline gives CDR1 ENHRY, CDR2 SYGVKD. J gave up 4 bases and V 2 bases, and 8 bases lay outside the gene matches. In nucleotides, the CDR3 is TGTGCCATCAGTGAGGTCCGGACTAGCGGGAGGGCCAGAGAGACCCAGTACTTC. Its translation: CAISEVRTSGRARETQYF.

The chain is built from TRBV5-1 and TRBJ2-1; 14 bases map to TRBD2. The ends lost 4 bases at V and 8 bases at J; junction bases unmatched: 5. The CDR3 totals 15 residues. CDR1 is SGHRS and CDR2 is YFSETQ in the germline V gene. The DNA of the CDR3 is TGCGCCAGCAGCCCCCCGACTAGCGGGGGGGATGAGCAGTTCTTC. This encodes CASSPPTSGGDEQFF.

This clonotype has more than one count but fewer than ten. The chain has TRBV10-3 and TRBJ1-4, with no clear D. The CDR3 has 14 residues. The germline V and J ends were trimmed by 1 base and 8 bases, with 11 bases remaining between them. Germline V CDR1 and CDR2: ENHRY, SYGVKD. CDR3 coding DNA: TGTGCCATCAGTGAGTTCGGCGGGGAGGAAAAACTGTTTTTT. This gives the protein CAISEFGGEEKLFF.

This clonotype has just a few counts. The rearrangement links TRBV12-3 or TRBV12-4 to TRBJ2-1, with D uncertain. V lost 2 bases and J 0 bases, leaving 11 bases between the germline ends. This CDR3 has 16 residues. CDR3 DNA sequence: TGTGCCAGCAGTTTATTCTCCGGGTTCTCCTACAATGAGCAGTTCTTC. Encoded protein: CASSLFSGFSYNEQFF.

The chain's CDR3 is CASSPPSGVSYEQYF. The CDR3, as DNA: TGTGCCAGCAGCCCCCCTAGCGGGGTCTCCTACGAGCAGTACTTC. The chain links TRBV7-2 to TRBJ2-7; 9 bases match TRBD2. V lost 5 bases, J lost 0 bases, and 5 bases stayed unmatched. The CDR3 is 15 residues long. Germline CDR1 is SGHTA and CDR2 is FQGNSA.

The table lists this clonotype with a few counts. The rearrangement uses TRBV6-6 and TRBJ1-4; D call uncertain. Germline V gives CDR1 MNHNY, CDR2 SVGAGI (reference sequence). The CDR3 loop spans 12 amino acids. V lost 2 bases, J lost 7 bases, and 5 bases lay in between. The CDR3 coding sequence is TGTGCCAGCAGTTACGGGCTTGAAAAACTGTTTTTT. This encodes CASSYGLEKLFF.

This chain joins TRBV27 and TRBJ2-1, with 10 bases that match TRBD2. The DNA matches TRBJ2-7 better at its end, which makes the J call doubtful. Germline V gene lookup returns CDR1 MNHEY and CDR2 SMNVEV (reference sequence). The CDR3 is made up of 15 amino acids. The CDR3 loop is CASRLAGISYNEQYF. CDR3 sequence (DNA): TGTGCCAGCAGACTAGCGGGGATCTCCTACAATGAGCAGTACTTC.

In this sample, this clonotype turned up once. V usage is TRBV11-2 and J usage is TRBJ2-3; TRBD1 is a possible D gene (6 bases). Trimming removed 9 bases at V and 3 bases at J, with 16 bases between. CDR1 and CDR2 from the germline V gene are SGHAT and FQNNGV. This CDR3 region has 14 residues. The CDR3 sequence: CASWTGQGTDTQYF. DNA for the CDR3: TGTGCCAGTTGGACTGGCCAGGGGACAGATACGCAGTATTTT.

The chain is built from TRBV9 and TRBJ2-1; D may be TRBD1 (5 bases). The CDR3 loop spans 16 amino acids. CDR1 is SGDLS and CDR2 is YYNGEE in the germline V gene. Trimming took off 4 bases at V and 6 bases at J, with 20 bases between the two ends. This CDR3 is CASSSHGARSSNEQFF. For the CDR3, the DNA is TGTGCCAGCAGCTCCCATGGGGCTAGATCGAGCAATGAGCAGTTCTTC.

The chain recombines TRBV29-1 with TRBJ2-1; 12 bases line up with TRBD2. V lost 6 bases and J lost 8; bases outside the gene matches: 8. This CDR3 is 14 amino acids long. The germline V gene has CDR1 SQVTM and CDR2 ANQGSEA. The CDR3 DNA follows: TGCAGCGTCGAGGCGCTAGCGGGAGGGTATGAGCAGTTCTTC. It yields the protein CSVEALAGGYEQFF.

On this clonotype: At one of its ends the junction is not consistent with the germline gene, which may arise from a read error. This chain links TRBV10-3 with TRBJ2-3; 11 positions agree with TRBD2. Germline V gene lookup returns CDR1 ENHRY and CDR2 SYGVKD. This CDR3 contains 14 residues. In DNA, the CDR3 is TGTGCCGTCAGTATAGCGGGAGGGCCCGATACGCAGTATTTT. It translates to CAVSIAGGPDTQYF.

DNA for the CDR3: TGCAGTGCTTTCGGCGGCTGGGAGACCCAGTACTTC. It is translated as CSAFGGWETQYF. This chain connects TRBV20-1 to TRBJ2-5; no clear D. From germline, CDR1 is DFQATT and CDR2 SNEGSKA (reference sequence). Trimming shortened V by 5 bases and J by 5 bases, and 12 bases separated the two germline ends. CDR3 length: 12 amino acids.

The CDR3 reads CASSQDLPSGPYNEQFF. CDR3 in DNA: TGCGCCAGCAGCCAAGATCTCCCTAGCGGGCCTTACAATGAGCAGTTCTTC. The chain employs TRBV4-3 and TRBJ2-1; 8 bases match TRBD2. Germline V gives CDR1 LGHNA, CDR2 YSLEER. The junction had 8 bases not matched to a gene; V was cut back by 0 bases and J by 4 bases. The CDR3 length is 17 residues.